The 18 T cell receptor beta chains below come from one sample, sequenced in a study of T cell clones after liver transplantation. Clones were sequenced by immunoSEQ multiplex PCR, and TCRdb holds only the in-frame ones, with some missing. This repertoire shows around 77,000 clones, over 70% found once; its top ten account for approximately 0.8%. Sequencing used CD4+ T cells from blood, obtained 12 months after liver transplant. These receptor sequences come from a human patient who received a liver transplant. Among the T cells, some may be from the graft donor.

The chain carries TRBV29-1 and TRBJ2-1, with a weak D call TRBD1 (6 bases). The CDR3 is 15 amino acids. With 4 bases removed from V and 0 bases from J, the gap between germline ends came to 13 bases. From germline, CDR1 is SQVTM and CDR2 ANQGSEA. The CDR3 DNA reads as TGCAGCGTTGGGGGGCAGCTGAGCTCCTACAATGAGCAGTTCTTC. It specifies CSVGGQLSSYNEQFF.

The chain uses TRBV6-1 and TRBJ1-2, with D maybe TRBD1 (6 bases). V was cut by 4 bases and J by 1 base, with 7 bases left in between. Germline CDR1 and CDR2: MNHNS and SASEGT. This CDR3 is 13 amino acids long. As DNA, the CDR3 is TGTGCCAGCAGTGGGACAGTTAACTATGGCTACACCTTC. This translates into CASSGTVNYGYTF.

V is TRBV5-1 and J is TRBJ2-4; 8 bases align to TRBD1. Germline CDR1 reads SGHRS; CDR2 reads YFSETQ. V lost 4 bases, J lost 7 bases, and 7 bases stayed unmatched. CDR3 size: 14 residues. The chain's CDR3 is CASSVGQVANIQYF. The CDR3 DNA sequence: TGCGCCAGCAGCGTGGGACAGGTCGCCAACATTCAGTACTTC.

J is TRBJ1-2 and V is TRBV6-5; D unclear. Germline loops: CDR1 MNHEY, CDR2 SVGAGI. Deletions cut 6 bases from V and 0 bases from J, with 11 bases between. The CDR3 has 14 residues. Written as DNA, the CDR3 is TGTGCCAGCAGCCAAGGCGGGTCTAACTATGGCTACACCTTC. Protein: CASSQGGSNYGYTF.

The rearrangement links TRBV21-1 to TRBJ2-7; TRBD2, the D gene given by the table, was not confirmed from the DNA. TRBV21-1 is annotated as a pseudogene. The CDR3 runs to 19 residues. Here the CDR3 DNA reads TGTGCCAGCAGTGAACCCCTTATAGCGGGAGGAGGGCCTCGCAACGAGCAGTACTTC. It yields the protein CASSEPLIAGGGPRNEQYF.

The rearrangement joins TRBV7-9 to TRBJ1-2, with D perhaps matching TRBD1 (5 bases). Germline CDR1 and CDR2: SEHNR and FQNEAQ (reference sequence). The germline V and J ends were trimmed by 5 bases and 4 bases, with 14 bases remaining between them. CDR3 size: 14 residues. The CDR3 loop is CASSQRRGSYGYTF. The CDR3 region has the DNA TGTGCCAGCAGCCAGAGGAGGGGAAGCTATGGCTACACCTTC.

CDR3 sequence reads: CASSENPYGGYTF. The CDR3 nucleotides are TGCGCCAGCAGTGAAAACCCTTACGGGGGCTACACCTTC. V usage is TRBV10-1 and J usage is TRBJ1-2; D gene ambiguous. The CDR3 sequence is 13 residues long. Germline V lookup: CDR1 WNHNN, CDR2 SYGVQD (reference sequence). Trimming cost V 3 bases and J 8 bases, with 13 bases left between them.

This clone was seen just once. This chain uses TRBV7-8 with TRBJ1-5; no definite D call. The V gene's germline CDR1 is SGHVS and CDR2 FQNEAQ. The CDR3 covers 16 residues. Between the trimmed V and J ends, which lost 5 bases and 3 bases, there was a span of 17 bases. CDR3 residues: CASSRAGGGVNQPQHF. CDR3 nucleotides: TGTGCCAGCAGCCGGGCGGGAGGAGGCGTCAATCAGCCCCAGCATTTT.

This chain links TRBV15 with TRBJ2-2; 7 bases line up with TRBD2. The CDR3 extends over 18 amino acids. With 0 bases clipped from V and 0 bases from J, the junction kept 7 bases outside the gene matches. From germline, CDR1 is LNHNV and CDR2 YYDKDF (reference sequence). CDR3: CATSRDPGSGTNTGELFF. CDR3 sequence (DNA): TGTGCCACCAGCAGAGATCCGGGGAGCGGGACGAACACCGGGGAGCTGTTTTTT.

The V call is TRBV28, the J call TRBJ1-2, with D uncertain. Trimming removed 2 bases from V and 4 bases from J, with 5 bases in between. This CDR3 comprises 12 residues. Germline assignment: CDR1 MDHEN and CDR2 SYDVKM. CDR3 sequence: CASSLQSYGYTF. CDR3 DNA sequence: TGTGCCAGCAGTTTACAATCCTATGGCTACACCTTC.

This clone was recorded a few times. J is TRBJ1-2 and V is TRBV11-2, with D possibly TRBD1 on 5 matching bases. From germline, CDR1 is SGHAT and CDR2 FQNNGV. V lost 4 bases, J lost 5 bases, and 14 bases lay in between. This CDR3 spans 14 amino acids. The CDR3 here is CASSSVDSRYGYTF. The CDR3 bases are TGTGCCAGCAGCTCCGTTGACAGCAGATATGGCTACACCTTC.

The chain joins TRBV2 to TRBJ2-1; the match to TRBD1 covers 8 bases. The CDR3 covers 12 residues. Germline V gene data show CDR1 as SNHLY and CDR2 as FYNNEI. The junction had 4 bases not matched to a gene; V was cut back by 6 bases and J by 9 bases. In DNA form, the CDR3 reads TGTGCCAGCAGGACTACAGGGGGTGAGCAGTTCTTC. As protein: CASRTTGGEQFF.

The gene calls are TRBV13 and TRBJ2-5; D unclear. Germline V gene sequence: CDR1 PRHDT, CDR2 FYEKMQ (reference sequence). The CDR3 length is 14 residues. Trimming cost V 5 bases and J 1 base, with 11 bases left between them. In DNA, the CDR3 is TGTGCCAGCAGCCTTGAGTGGCCCCAAGAGACCCAGTACTTC. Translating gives CASSLEWPQETQYF.

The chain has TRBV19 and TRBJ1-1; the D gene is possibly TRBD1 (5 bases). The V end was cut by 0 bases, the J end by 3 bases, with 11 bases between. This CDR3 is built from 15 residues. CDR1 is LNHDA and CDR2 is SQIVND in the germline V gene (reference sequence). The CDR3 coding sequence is TGTGCCAGTAGTATAGATCCAGGGCGGTACACTGAAGCTTTCTTT. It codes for CASSIDPGRYTEAFF. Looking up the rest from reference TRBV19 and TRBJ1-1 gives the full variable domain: DGGITQSPKYLFRKEGQNVTLSCEQNLNHDAMYWYRQDPGQGLRLIYYSQIVNDFQKGDIAEGYSVSREKKESFPLTVTSAQKNPTAFYLCASSIDPGRYTEAFFGQGTRLTVV.

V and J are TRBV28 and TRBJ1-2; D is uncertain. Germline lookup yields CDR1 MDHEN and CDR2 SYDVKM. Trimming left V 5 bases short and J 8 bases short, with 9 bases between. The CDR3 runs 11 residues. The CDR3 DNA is TGTGCCAGCAGTCTACAACGGGGCTACACCTTC. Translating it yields CASSLQRGYTF.

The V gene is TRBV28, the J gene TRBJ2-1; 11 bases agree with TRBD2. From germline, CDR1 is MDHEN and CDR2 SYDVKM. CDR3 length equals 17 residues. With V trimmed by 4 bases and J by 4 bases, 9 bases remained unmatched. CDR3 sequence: CASSSPLAGGRYNEQFF. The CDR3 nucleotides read TGTGCCAGCAGTTCCCCATTAGCGGGAGGGCGGTACAATGAGCAGTTCTTC.

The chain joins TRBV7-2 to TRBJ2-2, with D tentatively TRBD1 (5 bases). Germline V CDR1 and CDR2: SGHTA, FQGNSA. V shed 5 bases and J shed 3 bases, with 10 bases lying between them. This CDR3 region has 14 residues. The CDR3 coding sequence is TGTGCCAGCAGCCCTGGGGCTTACACCGGGGAGCTGTTTTTT. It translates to CASSPGAYTGELFF.

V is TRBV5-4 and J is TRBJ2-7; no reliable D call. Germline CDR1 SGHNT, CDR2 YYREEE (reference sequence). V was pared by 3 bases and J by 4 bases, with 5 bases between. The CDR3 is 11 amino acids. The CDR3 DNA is TGTGCCAGCAGCTCCTCTTACGAGCAGTACTTC. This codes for CASSSSYEQYF.